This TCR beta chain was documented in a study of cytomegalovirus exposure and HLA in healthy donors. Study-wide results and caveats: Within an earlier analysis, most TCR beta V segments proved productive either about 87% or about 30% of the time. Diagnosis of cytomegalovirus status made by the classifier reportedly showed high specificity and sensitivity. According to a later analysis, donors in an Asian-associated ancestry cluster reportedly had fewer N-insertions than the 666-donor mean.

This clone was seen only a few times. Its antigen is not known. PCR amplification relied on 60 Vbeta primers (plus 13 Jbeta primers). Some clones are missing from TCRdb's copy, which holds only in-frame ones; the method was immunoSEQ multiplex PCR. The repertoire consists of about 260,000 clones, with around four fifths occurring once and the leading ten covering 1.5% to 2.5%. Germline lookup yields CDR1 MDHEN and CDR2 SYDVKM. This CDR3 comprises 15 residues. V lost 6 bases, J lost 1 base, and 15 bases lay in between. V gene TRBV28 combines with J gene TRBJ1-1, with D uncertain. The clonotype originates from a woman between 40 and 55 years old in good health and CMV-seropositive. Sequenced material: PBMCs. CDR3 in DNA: TGTGCCAGCAGAACAACGTCCCTTGGGAACACTGAAGCTTTCTTT. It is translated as CASRTTSLGNTEAFF.